Included here is one TCR beta chain sequence, with context. Original methodology: From reference gene primer amplification, estimates of nucleated cell counts were derived. Measured with immunoSEQ multiplex PCR; TCRdb has only the in-frame clones, and not every one. V, J and clone size were drawn from that table, and D and trimming were deduced from the DNA. The repertoire holds about 240,000 clones, with roughly 80% as singletons. The data were taken from a study of blood T cell repertoires in COVID-19. Across the study: Collection of acute and convalescent COVID-19 samples took place in the United States, Italy and Spain. PBMCs, B-cell-depleted T cells, or T cells were the source of the cDNA or gDNA that made up the material.

With 5 bases removed from V and 7 bases from J, the gap between germline ends came to 18 bases. This CDR3 region has 14 residues. From germline, CDR1 is MDHEN and CDR2 SYDVKM. The TCR comes from a woman aged 80 or over with acute or convalescent COVID-19. The rearrangement uses TRBV28 and TRBJ2-7; tentatively, D is TRBD2 (6 bases). The sample consisted of peripheral blood. The CDR3 loop reads CASSPPSRAGEQYF. DNA of the CDR3: TGTGCCAGCAGTCCCCCCAGCAGGGCGGGAGAGCAGTACTTC. Filled out from reference TRBV28 and TRBJ2-7, the complete variable domain reads DVKVTQSSRYLVKRTGEKVFLECVQDMDHENMFWYRQDPGLGLRLIYFSYDVKMKEKGDIPEGYSVSREKKERFSLILESASTNQTSMYLCASSPPSRAGEQYFGPGTRLTVT.